This TCR beta chain was identified during a study of response to subunit inactivated influenza vaccine. Note on this clonotype: Its antigen is not known.

Unmatched junction bases numbered 4, after V lost 3 bases and J lost 5 bases. This CDR3 comprises 15 residues. Germline CDR1 and CDR2: MDHEN and SYDVKM. One entry per CDR3 protein, called by TCRdb with MiXCR from the RT-PCR reads. The sample contains more than 150,000 distinct CDR3 sequences, about 9% of which appear only once. Findings and caveats of the study: Few new T cells, the authors suggested, are recruited by each seasonal influenza vaccination.

The chain employs TRBV28 and TRBJ2-1, with 10 bases matching TRBD2. The receptor's source is a middle-aged man who received an inactivated influenza vaccine. Specimen: non-naive T cells sorted from PBMCs, collected on the day of vaccination. The CDR3 region is CASSFSGRAHNEQFF. Written as DNA, the CDR3 is TGTGCCAGCAGTTTCAGCGGGAGGGCCCACAATGAGCAGTTCTTC. The full variable domain, with the rest looked up from reference TRBV28 and TRBJ2-1, is DVKVTQSSRYLVKRTGEKVFLECVQDMDHENMFWYRQDPGLGLRLIYFSYDVKMKEKGDIPEGYSVSREKKERFSLILESASTNQTSMYLCASSFSGRAHNEQFFGPGTRLTVL.